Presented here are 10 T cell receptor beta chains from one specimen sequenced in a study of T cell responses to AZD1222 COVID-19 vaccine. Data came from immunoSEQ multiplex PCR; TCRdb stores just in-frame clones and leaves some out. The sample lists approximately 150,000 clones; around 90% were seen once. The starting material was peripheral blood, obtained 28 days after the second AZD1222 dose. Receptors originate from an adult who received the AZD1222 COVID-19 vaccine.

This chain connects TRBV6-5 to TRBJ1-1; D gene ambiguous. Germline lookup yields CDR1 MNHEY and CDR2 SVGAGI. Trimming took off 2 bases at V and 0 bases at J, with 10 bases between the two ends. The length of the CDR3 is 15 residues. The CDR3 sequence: CASSYPGLMNTEAFF. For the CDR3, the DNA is TGTGCCAGCAGTTACCCTGGACTGATGAACACTGAAGCTTTCTTT.

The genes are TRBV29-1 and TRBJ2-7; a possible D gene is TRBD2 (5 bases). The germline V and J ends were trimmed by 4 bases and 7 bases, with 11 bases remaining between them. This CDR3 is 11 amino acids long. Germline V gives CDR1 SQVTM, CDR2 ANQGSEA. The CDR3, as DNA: TGCAGCGTTGTAGCTCCGGGAGAGCAGTACTTC. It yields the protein CSVVAPGEQYF.

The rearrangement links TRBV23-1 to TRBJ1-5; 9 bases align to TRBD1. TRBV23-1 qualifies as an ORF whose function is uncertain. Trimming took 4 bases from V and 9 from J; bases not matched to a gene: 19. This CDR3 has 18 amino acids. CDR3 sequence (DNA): TGCGCCAGCAGTCGCCACCTTCTGGGACAGGGCTTCATTCTGCCCCAGCATTTT. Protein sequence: CASSRHLLGQGFILPQHF.

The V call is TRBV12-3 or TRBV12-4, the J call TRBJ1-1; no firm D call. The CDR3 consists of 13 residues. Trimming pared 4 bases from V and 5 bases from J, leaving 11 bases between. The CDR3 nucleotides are TGTGCCAGCAGTTGGGGTCAAAGGACTGAAGCTTTCTTT. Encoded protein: CASSWGQRTEAFF.

The chain's CDR3 is CASSIRSSGVGGPYEQYF. CDR3 coding DNA: TGTGCCAGTAGTATCCGATCGAGCGGGGTCGGGGGGCCCTACGAGCAGTACTTC. J is TRBJ2-7 and V is TRBV19, with D perhaps TRBD2 (7 bases). The CDR3 has 18 residues. Germline assignment: CDR1 LNHDA and CDR2 SQIVND (reference sequence). Trimming removed 3 bases at V and 2 bases at J, with 23 bases between. The whole variable domain, filled in from reference TRBV19 and TRBJ2-7, reads DGGITQSPKYLFRKEGQNVTLSCEQNLNHDAMYWYRQDPGQGLRLIYYSQIVNDFQKGDIAEGYSVSREKKESFPLTVTSAQKNPTAFYLCASSIRSSGVGGPYEQYFGPGTRLTVT.

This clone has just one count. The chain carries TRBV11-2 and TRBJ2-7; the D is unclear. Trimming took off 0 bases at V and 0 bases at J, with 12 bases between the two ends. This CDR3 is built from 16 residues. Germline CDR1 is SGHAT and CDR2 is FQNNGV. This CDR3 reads CASSLELDAASYEQYF. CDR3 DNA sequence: TGTGCCAGCAGCTTAGAACTGGACGCCGCCTCCTACGAGCAGTACTTC. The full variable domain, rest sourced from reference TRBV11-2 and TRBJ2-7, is EAGVAQSPRYKIIEKRQSVAFWCNPISGHATLYWYQQILGQGPKLLIQFQNNGVVDDSQLPKDRFSAERLKGVDSTLKIQPAKLEDSAVYLCASSLELDAASYEQYFGPGTRLTVT.

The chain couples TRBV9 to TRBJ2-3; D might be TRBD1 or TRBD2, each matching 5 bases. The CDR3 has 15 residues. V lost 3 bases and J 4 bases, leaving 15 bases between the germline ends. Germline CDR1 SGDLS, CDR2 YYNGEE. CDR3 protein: CASSATVGGADTQYF. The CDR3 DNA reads TGTGCCAGCAGCGCCACCGTTGGGGGTGCAGATACGCAGTATTTT.

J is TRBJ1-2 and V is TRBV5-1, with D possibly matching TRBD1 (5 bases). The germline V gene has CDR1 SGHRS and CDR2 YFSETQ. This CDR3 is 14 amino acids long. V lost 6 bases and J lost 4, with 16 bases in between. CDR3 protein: CASTPSGGSYGYTF. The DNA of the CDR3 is TGCGCCAGCACCCCATCTGGGGGAAGCTATGGCTACACCTTC.

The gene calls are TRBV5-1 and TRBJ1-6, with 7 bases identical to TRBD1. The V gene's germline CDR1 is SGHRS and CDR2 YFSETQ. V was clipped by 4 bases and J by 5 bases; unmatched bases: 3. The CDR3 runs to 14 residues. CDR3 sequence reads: CASSTTGNNSPLHF. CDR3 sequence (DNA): TGCGCCAGCAGCACGACAGGGAATAATTCACCCCTCCACTTT.

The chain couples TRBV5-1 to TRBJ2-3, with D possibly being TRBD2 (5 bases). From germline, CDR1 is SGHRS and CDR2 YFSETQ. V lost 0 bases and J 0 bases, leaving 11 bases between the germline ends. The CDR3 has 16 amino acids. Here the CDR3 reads CASSLEVGLSTDTQYF. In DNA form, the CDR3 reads TGCGCCAGCAGCTTGGAGGTCGGACTTAGCACAGATACGCAGTATTTT.